A single TCR beta chain is shown here with its context. The entry originates in a study of T cells in Graves' hyperthyroidism and ophthalmopathy. Deletions cut 0 bases from V and 5 bases from J, with 17 bases between. The length of the CDR3 is 16 residues. Germline V gene data show CDR1 as SGHAT and CDR2 as FQDESV (reference sequence). Amplified regions were TCR beta CDR3 sequences from RNA transcripts. When the TCR CDR3 underwent first-round RT-PCR, the HTBI primer set was used. TCRdb analysed the multiplex PCR reads with MiXCR anew, one entry per CDR3 protein. The sample holds around 440,000 distinct CDR3 sequences; around a sixth are singletons and the top ten take 14%.

The TCR was taken from a woman under 30 with Graves' hyperthyroidism. The chain is built from TRBV11-1 and TRBJ2-7; D is possibly TRBD1 (6 bases). The sequencing sample was made of blood. The CDR3 DNA reads as TGTGCCAGCAGCTTAGCGCTATGGGCAGGGGCTCACGAGCAGTACTTC. This gives the protein CASSLALWAGAHEQYF.